A single sample is the source of the 13 T cell receptor beta chains below, sequenced in a study of blood T cell repertoires in COVID-19. Sequenced by immunoSEQ multiplex PCR; TCRdb stores in-frame clones only, minus some. The table records more than 100,000 clones, 84% of them present only once. The material sequenced was PBMCs or T cells enriched from blood (not recorded which). The receptors originated from a young woman who had recovered from COVID-19.

The J gene is TRBJ2-7, the V gene TRBV27, with D maybe TRBD2 (6 bases). V lost 4 bases and J lost 9, with 22 bases in between. The germline CDR1 and CDR2 sequences are MNHEY and SMNVEV (reference sequence). This CDR3 has 15 residues. Here the CDR3 DNA reads TGTGCCAGCAGTTCGATCCGGGACTCTAAAGCGGGGCAGTACTTC. Protein product: CASSSIRDSKAGQYF.

The chain employs TRBV19 and TRBJ1-2; 9 positions match TRBD1. Trimming at V came to 5 bases and at J to 4 bases, leaving 2 bases not matched to a gene. In germline, CDR1 is LNHDA, CDR2 SQIVND (reference sequence). This CDR3 contains 13 residues. The chain's CDR3 is CASSDRGGYGYTF. CDR3 coding DNA: TGTGCCAGTAGTGACAGGGGGGGCTATGGCTACACCTTC.

DNA of the CDR3: TGTGCCAGCTCACCAACCAACTCAAACACTGAAGCTTTCTTT. Translation: CASSPTNSNTEAFF. The chain is built from TRBV18 and TRBJ1-1, with D uncertain. The V gene's germline CDR1 is KGHSH and CDR2 LQKENI. The CDR3 totals 14 residues. Between the trimmed V and J ends, which lost 2 bases and 2 bases, there was a span of 9 bases.

V and J are TRBV28 and TRBJ1-3; a weak D match, TRBD1 (6 bases). The V and J ends lost 6 bases and 0 bases respectively, with 9 bases between them. Per the germline V gene, CDR1 is MDHEN and CDR2 is SYDVKM. The CDR3 contains 14 residues. Here the CDR3 reads CASRLQGSGNTIYF. CDR3 nucleotide sequence: TGTGCCAGCAGGCTACAGGGCTCTGGAAACACCATATATTTT. Complete variable domain (other parts from reference TRBV28 and TRBJ1-3): DVKVTQSSRYLVKRTGEKVFLECVQDMDHENMFWYRQDPGLGLRLIYFSYDVKMKEKGDIPEGYSVSREKKERFSLILESASTNQTSMYLCASRLQGSGNTIYFGEGSWLTVV.

The gene calls are TRBV6-5 and TRBJ1-2; the match to TRBD1 covers 9 bases. Germline V lookup: CDR1 MNHEY, CDR2 SVGAGI. Trimming cost V 7 bases and J 7 bases; bases outside gene matches: 10. This CDR3 is built from 14 residues. The chain's CDR3 is CASMNRGRGGGYTF. CDR3 DNA sequence: TGTGCCAGCATGAACAGGGGGCGCGGAGGTGGCTACACCTTC.

The rearrangement uses TRBV2 and TRBJ1-1; D gene unclear. CDR3 length: 12 residues. The germline V gene has CDR1 SNHLY and CDR2 FYNNEI. Trimming pared 7 bases from V and 7 bases from J, leaving 13 bases between. This CDR3 reads CASTLPRGEAFF. In nucleotides, the CDR3 is TGTGCCAGCACCCTCCCCCGGGGTGAAGCTTTCTTT.

The V and J genes are TRBV3-1 (or the pseudogene TRBV3-2) and TRBJ2-5; possibly TRBD1 for D (5 bases). V shed 4 bases and J shed 9 bases, with 18 bases lying between them. Germline loops: CDR1 LGHDT, CDR2 YNNKEL (reference sequence). The CDR3 contains 14 residues. The CDR3 DNA reads as TGTGCCAGCAGCCTCCGAGACAGTCGTGAGGCCCAGTACTTC. Protein product: CASSLRDSREAQYF.

The rearrangement links TRBV28 to TRBJ1-3, with D hard to call. V shed 1 base and J shed 0 bases, with 10 bases lying between them. Germline V gene data show CDR1 as MDHEN and CDR2 as SYDVKM. The CDR3 totals 16 residues. CDR3 amino acids: CASSLSVGYSGNTIYF. As DNA, the CDR3 is TGTGCCAGCAGTTTATCGGTCGGGTACTCTGGAAACACCATATATTTT. Drawing the rest from reference TRBV28 and TRBJ1-3, the complete variable domain is DVKVTQSSRYLVKRTGEKVFLECVQDMDHENMFWYRQDPGLGLRLIYFSYDVKMKEKGDIPEGYSVSREKKERFSLILESASTNQTSMYLCASSLSVGYSGNTIYFGEGSWLTVV.

CDR3 sequence (DNA): TGTGCCTGGAGTCGGTGGAACACCGGGGAGCTGTTTTTT. This gives the protein CAWSRWNTGELFF. This rearrangement joins TRBV30 to TRBJ2-2; no reliable D call. Trimming took off 2 bases at V and 1 base at J, with 5 bases between the two ends. The CDR3 extends over 13 amino acids. The germline gives CDR1 GTSNPN, CDR2 SVGIG (reference sequence).

The chain combines TRBV29-1 with TRBJ1-3, with D unresolved. V lost 7 bases to trimming and J lost 0 bases, with 4 bases between them. Germline-derived CDR1 and CDR2 are SQVTM and ANQGSEA. This CDR3 is built from 11 residues. In DNA form, the CDR3 reads TGCAGCGCACACTCTGGAAACACCATATATTTT. Translating it yields CSAHSGNTIYF.

This rearrangement joins TRBV12-5 to TRBJ2-7; TRBD1 might be the D (5 bases). Trimming removed 0 bases at V and 2 bases at J, with 14 bases between. The CDR3 covers 16 residues. Looked up from germline, CDR1 is LGHNT and CDR2 is FRNRAP. This chain's CDR3 is CASGLVILDKTYEQYF. CDR3 sequence (DNA): TGTGCTAGTGGTTTGGTAATTCTGGACAAGACCTACGAGCAGTACTTC.

The V gene is TRBV7-2, the J gene TRBJ2-7; TRBD2 is a possible D gene (5 bases). Trimming took 4 bases from V and 0 from J, leaving 10 bases between them. CDR1 is SGHTA, CDR2 FQGNSA, per germline. The CDR3 loop spans 14 amino acids. For the CDR3, the DNA is TGTGCCAGCAGCTCGAGCGGAAGCTCCTACGAGCAGTACTTC. Amino acid sequence: CASSSSGSSYEQYF.

This clone has only one observation. V is TRBV11-1 and J is TRBJ1-4; D possibly corresponds to TRBD1 (6 bases). V was shortened by 3 bases and J by 5 bases, with 13 bases between the two germline ends. This CDR3 is built from 15 residues. Per germline, CDR1 SGHAT and CDR2 FQDESV (reference sequence). CDR3 in DNA: TGTGCCAGCAGCTTGGACAGCACTAAAAATGAAAAACTGTTTTTT. Protein product: CASSLDSTKNEKLFF.